This entry lists 23 T cell receptor beta chains sequenced from one sample in a study of blood T cell repertoires in COVID-19. Some clones are missing from TCRdb's copy, which holds only in-frame ones; the method was immunoSEQ multiplex PCR. The sample consists of more than 110,000 clones, 85% to 90% of them appearing once. Sequencing was carried out using peripheral blood. Receptors originate from a woman aged 40 to 50 with acute or convalescent COVID-19.

The V call is TRBV27, the J call TRBJ1-2; D uncertain. This CDR3 comprises 15 residues. CDR1 is MNHEY, CDR2 SMNVEV, per germline (reference sequence). V was shortened by 3 bases and J by 8 bases, with 19 bases between the two germline ends. CDR3 in amino acids: CASSFHRTDLEGYTF. The CDR3 nucleotides are TGTGCCAGCAGTTTTCATCGCACCGATCTAGAAGGCTACACCTTC.

This clone was recorded once. The chain carries TRBV14 and TRBJ2-5; 8 nucleotides agree with TRBD2. CDR1 and CDR2 from the germline V gene are SGHDN and FVKESK. This CDR3 contains 15 residues. The trim removed 3 bases at V and 5 bases at J, leaving 8 bases unmatched. The CDR3 is CASSHTSGGGETQYF. The CDR3 nucleotides read TGTGCCAGCAGCCACACTAGCGGAGGAGGGGAGACCCAGTACTTC.

This clone showed up just a few times. The CDR3: CAISVAGLSYEQYF. The CDR3 DNA reads TGTGCCATCAGTGTAGCGGGACTCTCCTACGAGCAGTACTTC. V is TRBV10-3 and J is TRBJ2-7; 8 bases fit TRBD2. The CDR3 loop spans 14 amino acids. The germline V gene encodes CDR1 ENHRY and CDR2 SYGVKD. V trimming: 4 bases; J trimming: 0 bases; junction bases outside the gene matches: 2.

In its sample, this clone was seen once. This chain links TRBV5-1 with TRBJ2-7, with 13 bases fitting TRBD2. The CDR3 contains 14 residues. V was clipped by 4 bases and J by 2 bases; unmatched bases: 0. CDR1 is SGHRS and CDR2 is YFSETQ in the germline V gene. CDR3 in amino acids: CASSTSGGAYEQYF. DNA of the CDR3: TGCGCCAGCAGCACTAGCGGGGGGGCCTACGAGCAGTACTTC.

This chain links TRBV10-3 with TRBJ1-1; D remains ambiguous. Germline V gene lookup returns CDR1 ENHRY and CDR2 SYGVKD. With 2 bases removed from V and 3 bases from J, the gap between germline ends came to 7 bases. The CDR3 is 13 residues long. The CDR3 DNA is TGTGCCATCAGTGAGGGGAGTCACACTGAAGCTTTCTTT. Residues: CAISEGSHTEAFF.

The chain is built from TRBV30 and TRBJ1-2; 7 nucleotides agree with TRBD1. CDR1 and CDR2 (germline): GTSNPN, SVGIG (reference sequence). This CDR3 is built from 17 residues. V shed 2 bases and J 8 bases; nucleotides not matched to a gene: 20. In nucleotides, the CDR3 is TGTGCCTGGAGTCGTCTACCGTTTGACAGGGCGGCTAACGGCTACACCTTC. Translation: CAWSRLPFDRAANGYTF.

Here the CDR3 reads CASSPPNKSPRGETQYF. The DNA of the CDR3 is TGTGCCAGCAGCCCACCCAATAAATCCCCACGGGGAGAGACCCAGTACTTC. This chain uses TRBV7-9 with TRBJ2-5; maybe TRBD2 (5 bases). The V gene lost 5 bases and the J gene lost 4 bases, with 23 bases spanning the gap. The CDR3 sequence is 17 residues long. CDR1 is SEHNR, CDR2 FQNEAQ, per germline (reference sequence).

The chain uses TRBV19 and TRBJ1-3, with 8 positions matching TRBD1. V lost 5 bases to trimming and J lost 0 bases; unmatched junction nucleotides: 9. This CDR3 is built from 17 residues. The germline V gene has CDR1 LNHDA and CDR2 SQIVND (reference sequence). As DNA, the CDR3 is TGTGCCAGTAGTGCGATCAGGGGGCCGAACTCTGGAAACACCATATATTTT. Amino acid sequence: CASSAIRGPNSGNTIYF.

The chain joins TRBV19 to TRBJ1-6, with D maybe TRBD1 (5 bases). V was trimmed by 7 bases and J by 4 bases, leaving 14 bases between them. This CDR3 region has 15 residues. Germline V gene sequence: CDR1 LNHDA, CDR2 SQIVND (reference sequence). CDR3 loop: CASTDLGAYNSPLHF. In nucleotides, the CDR3 is TGTGCCAGTACCGATCTAGGGGCATATAATTCACCCCTCCACTTT.

The chain is built from TRBV4-3 and TRBJ2-2; 11 positions agree with TRBD2. The CDR3 spans 19 residues. V dropped 2 bases and J dropped 0; count of bases not matched to a gene: 8. The germline CDR1 and CDR2 sequences are LGHNA and YSLEER. CDR3 sequence reads: CASSQTGTSGIANTGELFF. The CDR3 DNA reads as TGCGCCAGCAGCCAAACCGGGACTAGCGGAATTGCGAACACCGGGGAGCTGTTTTTT.

In this sample, this clone turned up once. The chain couples TRBV19 to TRBJ1-1, with 9 bases lining up with TRBD1. The CDR3 loop spans 16 amino acids. The germline gives CDR1 LNHDA, CDR2 SQIVND (reference sequence). Losses at the gene ends were 3 bases for V and 4 bases for J; bases not matched to a gene: 9. In nucleotides, the CDR3 is TGTGCCAGTAGTATTGTCCGGGACAGGGCGGTCACTGAAGCTTTCTTT. It specifies CASSIVRDRAVTEAFF.

This chain uses TRBV5-8 with TRBJ2-1; the D is unclear. The CDR3 runs 12 residues. Germline lookup yields CDR1 SGHTS and CDR2 YDEGEE. V dropped 0 bases and J dropped 6 bases, with 4 bases sitting between them. The chain's CDR3 is CASSLAVNEQFF. CDR3 nucleotides: TGTGCCAGCAGCTTGGCCGTCAATGAGCAGTTCTTC.

The rearrangement links TRBV5-5 to TRBJ2-2, with TRBD1 identical over 9 bases. Germline loops: CDR1 SGHKS, CDR2 YYEKEE (reference sequence). The CDR3 is made up of 19 amino acids. The J segment lost 8 bases and the V segment lost 2 bases, leaving 19 bases of the junction unmatched. The CDR3 is CASSFSRGTRQGVKGELFF. The CDR3, as DNA: TGTGCCAGCAGCTTCTCCCGGGGCACCCGACAGGGGGTAAAAGGGGAGCTGTTTTTT.

This chain connects TRBV18 to TRBJ2-7; 10 positions match TRBD1. CDR3 length: 15 residues. Germline V lookup: CDR1 KGHSH, CDR2 LQKENI. V lost 5 bases to trimming and J lost 4 bases; unmatched junction nucleotides: 8. The CDR3 sequence is CASSTSTGGLYEQYF. The CDR3 DNA is TGTGCCAGCTCAACGTCGACAGGGGGCCTTTACGAGCAGTACTTC.

The rearrangement uses TRBV4-1 and TRBJ2-7; 8 nucleotides agree with TRBD2. This CDR3 spans 14 amino acids. Trimming at V came to 2 bases and at J to 3 bases, leaving 3 bases not matched to a gene. CDR1 and CDR2 (germline): MGHRA, YSYEKL. In nucleotides, the CDR3 is TGCGCCAGCAGCCAACGGGAGGGCCTCTACGAGCAGTACTTC. This translates into CASSQREGLYEQYF.

The CDR3 bases are TGTGCCAGCCGAGGCGCGACTAATGAAAAACTGTTTTTT. Protein: CASRGATNEKLFF. V gene TRBV2 combines with J gene TRBJ1-4, with no clear D. V lost 8 bases to trimming and J lost 2 bases, with 9 bases between them. CDR3 length: 13 amino acids. In germline, CDR1 is SNHLY, CDR2 FYNNEI. Filled out from reference TRBV2 and TRBJ1-4, the complete variable domain reads EPEVTQTPSHQVTQMGQEVILRCVPISNHLYFYWYRQILGQKVEFLVSFYNNEISEKSEIFDDQFSVERPDGSNFTLKIRSTKLEDSAMYFCASRGATNEKLFFGSGTQLSVL.

The V gene is TRBV4-3, the J gene TRBJ2-7; a weak D match, TRBD2 (6 bases). The germline CDR1 and CDR2 sequences are LGHNA and YSLEER. V was pared by 2 bases and J by 3 bases, with 14 bases between. The CDR3 has 15 residues. CDR3 sequence reads: CASSQFIAGSYEQYF. CDR3 sequence (DNA): TGCGCCAGCAGCCAATTTATTGCCGGGAGCTACGAGCAGTACTTC.

The gene calls are TRBV24-1 and TRBJ1-2; D is unresolved. Germline-derived CDR1 and CDR2 are KGHDR and SFDVKD. There are 12 residues in the CDR3. The V end lost 2 bases, the J end lost 7 bases, and 7 bases lay between the germline ends. Here the CDR3 reads CATSDSPSGYTF. CDR3 nucleotides: TGTGCCACCAGTGATTCCCCCAGTGGCTACACCTTC.

The rearrangement uses TRBV11-2 and TRBJ1-5, with a tentative D call TRBD1 (6 bases). The germline CDR1 and CDR2 sequences are SGHAT and FQNNGV. V lost 2 bases to trimming and J lost 3 bases, with 14 bases between them. This CDR3 has 16 amino acids. CDR3 sequence reads: CASSLRPTGFNQPQHF. In nucleotides, the CDR3 is TGTGCCAGCAGCTTACGCCCCACAGGGTTCAATCAGCCCCAGCATTTT.

The chain links TRBV6-5 to TRBJ1-5; 9 bases match TRBD1. CDR1 and CDR2 (germline): MNHEY, SVGAGI. The ends lost 4 bases at V and 7 bases at J; junction bases unmatched: 2. This CDR3 has 13 amino acids. DNA of the CDR3: TGTGCCAGCAGTTGGGACAGGGAACAGCCCCAGCATTTT. Its protein product is CASSWDREQPQHF.

The chain links TRBV5-1 to TRBJ1-5; the match to TRBD1 covers 8 bases. CDR1 and CDR2 from the germline V gene are SGHRS and YFSETQ. The length of the CDR3 is 16 residues. Trimming took 0 bases from V and 2 from J; bases not matched to a gene: 4. CDR3 loop: CASSLGAGGGNQPQHF. DNA for the CDR3: TGCGCCAGCAGCTTGGGGGCAGGGGGCGGCAATCAGCCCCAGCATTTT.

This chain connects TRBV6-5 to TRBJ1-1; D possibly corresponds to TRBD1 (5 bases). From germline, CDR1 is MNHEY and CDR2 SVGAGI. V dropped 7 bases and J dropped 5 bases, with 17 bases sitting between them. The length of the CDR3 is 14 residues. The CDR3 DNA sequence: TGTGCCAGCATCTCGAGGAGGGGAGGGACTGAAGCTTTCTTT. Its translation: CASISRRGGTEAFF.

DNA of the CDR3: TGTGCCAGCAGTGAACCGACCCTTCGGGCCCCGGGGGGCTACACCTTC. The encoded protein is CASSEPTLRAPGGYTF. The V and J genes are TRBV6-1 and TRBJ1-2; D unresolved. The germline V and J ends were trimmed by 2 bases and 8 bases, with 21 bases remaining between them. Germline loops: CDR1 MNHNS, CDR2 SASEGT. The CDR3 runs 16 residues.